One sample yielded the 22 T cell receptor beta chains listed below, sequenced in a study of regulatory T cells in long-lasting Graves disease. The time point denotes: newly diagnosed GD, antithyroid drugs for less than 3 months. PBMC-derived RNA was used for the TCR library. Assembly of TCR beta libraries relied on iRepertoire HTBI primers together with Arm-PCR of CDR3 regions. MiXCR, run by TCRdb on the multiplex PCR reads, gives a single entry per CDR3 protein. In the table there are 380,000 or so distinct CDR3 sequences, about 17% of which are singletons. The sample was also reused in another study, on T cells in Graves' hyperthyroidism and ophthalmopathy.

This sample comprised peripheral blood mononuclear cells (PBMCs), obtained at new diagnosis, from a patient treated with antithyroid drugs. These receptors all stem from a woman between 18 and 29 years old with Graves disease.

Notes on this clonotype: A much larger clone is a single base away; this may be a read error. No conserved phenylalanine or tryptophan is present at the end of the CDR3, so a read error is the likely explanation. The gene calls are TRBV10-1 and TRBJ2-7; the match to TRBD1 covers 7 bases. The CDR3 is 15 amino acids. Germline CDR1 and CDR2: WNHNN and SYGVQD (reference sequence). Trimming at V came to 4 bases and at J to 3 bases, leaving 9 bases not matched to a gene. The CDR3 DNA follows: TGCGCCAGCAGTGTATCACAGGGGAAGAACTACGAGCAGTACCTC. It yields the protein CASSVSQGKNYEQYL.

The table lists this clonotype with many counts. V is TRBV6-2 or TRBV6-3 and J is TRBJ2-2; no clear D. Trimming took 5 bases from V and 7 from J, leaving 8 bases between them. The CDR3 covers 12 residues. The germline V gene has CDR1 MNHEY and CDR2 SVGEGT. In DNA form, the CDR3 reads TGTGCCAGCAGTCCCCCAGGCGGGGAGCTGTTTTTT. Encoded protein: CASSPPGGELFF.

The table lists this clonotype with many counts. The rearrangement links TRBV5-1 to TRBJ1-1; tentatively, D is TRBD1 (5 bases). The CDR3 is made up of 13 amino acids. CDR1 and CDR2 from the germline V gene are SGHRS and YFSETQ. The ends were cut back, 6 bases at V and 1 base at J, with 10 bases in the middle. CDR3 nucleotide sequence: TGCGCCAGCAAACAGGAGTCGAACACTGAAGCTTTCTTT. This encodes CASKQESNTEAFF.

In its sample, this clonotype was seen many times. This chain joins TRBV29-1 and TRBJ2-7, with unresolved D. Germline assignment: CDR1 SQVTM and CDR2 ANQGSEA. The CDR3 covers 9 residues. The CDR3 region is CRPLGEQYF. The CDR3 DNA follows: TGCAGACCCTTGGGGGAGCAGTACTTC.

This clonotype was counted a few times. The chain employs TRBV5-6 and TRBJ2-1, with D possibly being TRBD1 (5 bases). The CDR3 spans 11 residues. The V gene's germline CDR1 is SGHDT and CDR2 YYEEEE. V lost 6 bases to trimming and J lost 8 bases, with 9 bases between them. CDR3 sequence: CASNQGYEQFF. As DNA, the CDR3 is TGTGCCAGCAACCAGGGTTATGAGCAGTTCTTC. Based on the CDR3 plus reference TRBV5-6 and TRBJ2-1, the full variable domain is DAGVTQSPTHLIKTRGQQVTLRCSPKSGHDTVSWYQQALGQGPQFIFQYYEEEERQRGNFPDRFSGHQFPNYSSELNVNALLLGDSALYLCASNQGYEQFFGPGTRLTVL.

The chain has TRBV7-9 and TRBJ1-2; 7 bases are a match to TRBD1. The V and J ends lost 8 bases and 1 base, in that order; junction bases with no gene match: 7. CDR1 and CDR2 (germline): SEHNR, FQNEAQ (reference sequence). This CDR3 has 14 amino acids. The CDR3 DNA reads as TGTGCCAGCGGATCCGGGACAGATAACTATGGCTACACCTTC. This codes for CASGSGTDNYGYTF.

This clonotype was seen many times. The chain has TRBV28 and TRBJ2-6, with D possibly being TRBD1 (6 bases). V lost 3 bases to trimming and J lost 1 base, with 10 bases between them. The CDR3 loop spans 16 amino acids. Germline V gene lookup returns CDR1 MDHEN and CDR2 SYDVKM. The CDR3 DNA reads as TGTGCCAGCAGTTTTGGGGGCCAGTCTGGGGCCAACGTCCTGACTTTC. It is translated as CASSFGGQSGANVLTF.

This clonotype was seen ten or more times. The chain's CDR3 is CASSEQGAWVYEQYF. The CDR3 bases are TGTGCCAGCTCAGAACAGGGCGCTTGGGTGTACGAGCAGTACTTC. The chain employs TRBV18 and TRBJ2-7, with D perhaps matching TRBD1 (6 bases). The CDR3 has 15 residues. Germline V gene data show CDR1 as KGHSH and CDR2 as LQKENI. The V and J ends lost 5 bases and 4 bases respectively, with 18 bases between them.

There are a few counts of this clonotype. The rearrangement links TRBV30 to TRBJ1-2, with D possibly being TRBD1 (6 bases). Germline CDR1 GTSNPN, CDR2 SVGIG (reference sequence). V lost 5 bases and J lost 4, with 17 bases in between. The CDR3 is made up of 14 amino acids. CDR3 nucleotide sequence: TGTGCCTGGGGCAACGGGGGGCCTAGCTATGGCTACACCTTC. The encoded protein is CAWGNGGPSYGYTF.

This chain uses TRBV6-2 or TRBV6-3 with TRBJ1-2; TRBD1 matches 8 bases. Trimming cost V 5 bases and J 8 bases; bases outside gene matches: 10. Germline lookup yields CDR1 MNHEY and CDR2 SVGEGT. The CDR3 totals 14 residues. For the CDR3, the DNA is TGTGCCAGCAGTGACAGGGGACTTTTTGGGGGCTACACCTTC. Translation: CASSDRGLFGGYTF.

The table lists this clonotype with many counts. This CDR3 is CATSLGGTFTYNEQFF. DNA for the CDR3: TGTGCCACCTCGCTTGGAGGGACATTTACCTACAATGAGCAGTTCTTC. V and J are TRBV11-2 and TRBJ2-1; D may be TRBD1 or TRBD2 (6 bases each). V lost 10 bases and J lost 2, with 21 bases in between. The CDR3 spans 16 residues. Germline V CDR1 and CDR2: SGHAT, FQNNGV. The complete variable domain, with remaining parts taken from reference TRBV11-2 and TRBJ2-1, reads EAGVAQSPRYKIIEKRQSVAFWCNPISGHATLYWYQQILGQGPKLLIQFQNNGVVDDSQLPKDRFSAERLKGVDSTLKIQPAKLEDSAVYLCATSLGGTFTYNEQFFGPGTRLTVL.

This clonotype was observed at least ten times. J is TRBJ2-1 and V is TRBV5-1; 10 bases map to TRBD2. Looked up from germline, CDR1 is SGHRS and CDR2 is YFSETQ. This CDR3 is built from 15 residues. V lost 0 bases to trimming and J lost 10 bases; unmatched junction nucleotides: 7. Here the CDR3 reads CASSLEVAGGSEQFF. DNA for the CDR3: TGCGCCAGCAGCTTGGAGGTAGCGGGAGGAAGCGAGCAGTTCTTC.

This clonotype was counted at least ten times. The chain is built from TRBV6-2 or TRBV6-3 and TRBJ1-1; no firm D call. The CDR3 is 15 amino acids. Germline assignment: CDR1 MNHEY and CDR2 SVGEGT. V was clipped by 5 bases and J by 1 base, with 14 bases between them. CDR3 DNA: TGTGCCAGCAGTGACCCACCGGGAACGAACACTGAAGCTTTCTTT. Protein product: CASSDPPGTNTEAFF.

This clonotype has a count of ten or more. This chain connects TRBV20-1 to TRBJ2-1; 7 bases map to TRBD2. V lost 0 bases and J lost 8; bases outside the gene matches: 16. Germline CDR1 and CDR2: DFQATT and SNEGSKA (reference sequence). The CDR3 totals 17 residues. The CDR3, as DNA: TGCAGTGCTAGAGATGGGTGGATCGGGAGGTCTGGGGATGAGCAGTTCTTC. Translating it yields CSARDGWIGRSGDEQFF.

This clonotype has ten or more counts. J is TRBJ1-1 and V is TRBV3-1; 7 bases are shared with TRBD1. The CDR3 contains 14 residues. Germline CDR1 reads LGHDT; CDR2 reads YNNKEL (reference sequence). The ends lost 4 bases at V and 2 bases at J; junction bases unmatched: 4. CDR3 amino acids: CASSRQGQNTEAFF. As DNA, the CDR3 is TGTGCCAGCAGCCGACAGGGACAAAACACTGAAGCTTTCTTT.

This clonotype has a count of ten or more. The rearrangement uses TRBV18 and TRBJ1-2, with D unresolved. Germline values: CDR1 KGHSH, CDR2 LQKENI. The CDR3 runs to 15 residues. Trimming took off 2 bases at V and 5 bases at J, with 15 bases between the two ends. DNA of the CDR3: TGTGCCAGCTCACCAGACACCGCAGGAGATTATGGCTACACCTTC. Protein product: CASSPDTAGDYGYTF.

The genes are TRBV9 and TRBJ2-7; D remains ambiguous. Per the germline V gene, CDR1 is SGDLS and CDR2 is YYNGEE. This CDR3 is built from 14 residues. V lost 2 bases and J lost 2, with 11 bases in between. The CDR3 DNA reads TGTGCCAGCAGCGTTGGTCCTCTAGCCTACGAGCAGTACTTC. Translating gives CASSVGPLAYEQYF.

The chain employs TRBV19 and TRBJ2-6, with 8 positions matching TRBD1. The J segment lost 1 base and the V segment lost 5 bases, leaving 4 bases of the junction unmatched. This CDR3 is built from 16 residues. Germline V gene data show CDR1 as LNHDA and CDR2 as SQIVND (reference sequence). CDR3 nucleotide sequence: TGTGCCAGTAGTGCTTACAGGGGGTCTGGGGCCAACGTCCTGACTTTC. Encoded protein: CASSAYRGSGANVLTF.

This clonotype was seen only a few times. This chain links TRBV9 with TRBJ2-3; 8 bases map to TRBD1. The CDR3 loop spans 15 amino acids. Germline lookup yields CDR1 SGDLS and CDR2 YYNGEE. The ends lost 5 bases at V and 1 base at J; junction bases unmatched: 6. The DNA of the CDR3 is TGTGCCAGCAGTGAGGCGGGACAGGGCACAGATACGCAGTATTTT. Its protein product is CASSEAGQGTDTQYF.

This chain joins TRBV6-2 or TRBV6-3 and TRBJ2-1; D is undetermined. CDR3 length: 14 residues. Germline CDR1 reads MNHEY; CDR2 reads SVGEGT. Trimming stripped 2 bases from V and 0 bases from J, with 5 bases between. The CDR3 region is CASSYARSYNEQFF. In DNA, the CDR3 is TGTGCCAGCAGTTACGCTCGCTCCTACAATGAGCAGTTCTTC.

Concerning this clonotype: With a much larger clone just one base away, this may be a read error. This CDR3 fails to terminate in the conserved phenylalanine or tryptophan, so it likely reflects a read error. This chain connects TRBV6-2 or TRBV6-3 to TRBJ1-2; D gene uncertain. V lost 6 bases to trimming and J lost 2 bases, with 10 bases between them. This CDR3 spans 13 amino acids. CDR1 is MNHEY, CDR2 SVGEGT, per germline. The CDR3 sequence is CASSRSSNYGYTL. The DNA for the CDR3 is TGTGCCAGCAGCCGGAGCAGCAACTATGGCTACACCCTC.

This clonotype has just a few counts. The J gene is TRBJ2-1, the V gene TRBV3-1; 7 positions agree with TRBD2. Looked up from germline, CDR1 is LGHDT and CDR2 is YNNKEL (reference sequence). With 1 base clipped from V and 0 bases from J, the junction kept 6 bases outside the gene matches. The CDR3 runs to 17 residues. For the CDR3, the DNA is TGTGCCAGCAGCCAAGGGGCTAGCGGAAGCTCCTACAATGAGCAGTTCTTC. Translation gives CASSQGASGSSYNEQFF.